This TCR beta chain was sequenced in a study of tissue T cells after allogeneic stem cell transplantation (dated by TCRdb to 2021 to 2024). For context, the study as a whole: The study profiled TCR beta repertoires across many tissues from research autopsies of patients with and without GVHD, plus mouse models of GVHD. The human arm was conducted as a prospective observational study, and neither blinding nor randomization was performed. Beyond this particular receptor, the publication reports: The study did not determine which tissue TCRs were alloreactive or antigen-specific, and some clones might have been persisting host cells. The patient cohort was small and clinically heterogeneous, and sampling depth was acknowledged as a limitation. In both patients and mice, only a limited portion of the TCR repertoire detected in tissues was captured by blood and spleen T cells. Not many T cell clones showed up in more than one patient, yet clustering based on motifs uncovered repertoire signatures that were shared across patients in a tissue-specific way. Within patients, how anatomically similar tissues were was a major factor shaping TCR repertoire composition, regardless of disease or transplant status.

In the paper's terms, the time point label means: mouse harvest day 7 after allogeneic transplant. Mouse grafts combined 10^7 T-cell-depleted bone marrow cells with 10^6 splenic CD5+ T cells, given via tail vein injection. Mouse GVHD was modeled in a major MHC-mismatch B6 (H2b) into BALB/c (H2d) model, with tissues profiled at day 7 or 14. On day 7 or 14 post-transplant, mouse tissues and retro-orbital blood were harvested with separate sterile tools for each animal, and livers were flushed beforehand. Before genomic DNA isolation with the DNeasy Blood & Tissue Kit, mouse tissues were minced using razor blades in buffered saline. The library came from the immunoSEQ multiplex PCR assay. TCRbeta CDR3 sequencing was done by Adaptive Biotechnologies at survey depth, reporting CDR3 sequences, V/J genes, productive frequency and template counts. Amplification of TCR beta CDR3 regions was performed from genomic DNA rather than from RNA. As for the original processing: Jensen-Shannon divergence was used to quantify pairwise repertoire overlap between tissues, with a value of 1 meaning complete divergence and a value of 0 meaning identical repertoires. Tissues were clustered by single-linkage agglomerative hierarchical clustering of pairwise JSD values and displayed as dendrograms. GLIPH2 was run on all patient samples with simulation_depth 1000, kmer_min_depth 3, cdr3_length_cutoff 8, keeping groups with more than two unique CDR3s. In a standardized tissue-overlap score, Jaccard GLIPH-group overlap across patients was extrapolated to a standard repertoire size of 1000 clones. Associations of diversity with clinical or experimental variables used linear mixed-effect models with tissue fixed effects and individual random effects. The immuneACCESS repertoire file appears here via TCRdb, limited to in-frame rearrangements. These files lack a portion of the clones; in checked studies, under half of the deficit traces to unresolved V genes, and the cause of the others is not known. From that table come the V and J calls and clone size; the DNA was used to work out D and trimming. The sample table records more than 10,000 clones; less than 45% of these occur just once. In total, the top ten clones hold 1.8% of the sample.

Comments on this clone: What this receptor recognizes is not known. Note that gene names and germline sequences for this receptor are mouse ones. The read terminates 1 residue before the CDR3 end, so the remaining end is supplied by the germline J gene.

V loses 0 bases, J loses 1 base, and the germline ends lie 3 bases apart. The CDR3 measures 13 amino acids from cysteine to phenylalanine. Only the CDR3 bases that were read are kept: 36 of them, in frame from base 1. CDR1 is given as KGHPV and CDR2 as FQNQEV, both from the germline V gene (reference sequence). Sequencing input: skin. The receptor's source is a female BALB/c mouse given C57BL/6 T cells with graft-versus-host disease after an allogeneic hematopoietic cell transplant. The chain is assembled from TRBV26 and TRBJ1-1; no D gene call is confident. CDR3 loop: CASSLSGNTEVFF. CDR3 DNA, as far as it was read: TGTGCCAGCAGTCTGTCCGGGAACACAGAAGTCTTC.